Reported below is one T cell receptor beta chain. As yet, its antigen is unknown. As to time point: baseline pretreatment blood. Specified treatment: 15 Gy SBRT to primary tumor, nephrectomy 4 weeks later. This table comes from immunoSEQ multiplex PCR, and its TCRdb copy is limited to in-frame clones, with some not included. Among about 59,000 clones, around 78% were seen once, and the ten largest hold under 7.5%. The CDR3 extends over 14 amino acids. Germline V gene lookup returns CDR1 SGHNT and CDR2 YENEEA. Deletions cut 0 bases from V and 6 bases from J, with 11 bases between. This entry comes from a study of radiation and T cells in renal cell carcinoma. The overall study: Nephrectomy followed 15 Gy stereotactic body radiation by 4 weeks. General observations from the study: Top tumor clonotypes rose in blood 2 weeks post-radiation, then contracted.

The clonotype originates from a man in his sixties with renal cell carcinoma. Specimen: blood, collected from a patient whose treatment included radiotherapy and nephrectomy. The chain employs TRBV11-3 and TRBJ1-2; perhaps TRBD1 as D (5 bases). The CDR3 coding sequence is TGTGCCAGCAGCTTAGACGGGGACGGCCATGGCTACACCTTC. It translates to CASSLDGDGHGYTF.